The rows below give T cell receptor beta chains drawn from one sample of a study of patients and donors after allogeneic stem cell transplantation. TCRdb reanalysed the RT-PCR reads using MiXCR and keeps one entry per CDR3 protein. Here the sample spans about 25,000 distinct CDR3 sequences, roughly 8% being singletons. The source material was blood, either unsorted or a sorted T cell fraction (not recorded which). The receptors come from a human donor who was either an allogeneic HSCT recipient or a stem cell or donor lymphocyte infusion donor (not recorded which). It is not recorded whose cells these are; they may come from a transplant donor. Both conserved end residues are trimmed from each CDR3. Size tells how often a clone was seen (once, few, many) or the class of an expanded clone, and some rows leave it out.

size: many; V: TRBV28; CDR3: ASSASGDLLLMEQY
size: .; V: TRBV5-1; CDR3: ASSLGQNYEQY
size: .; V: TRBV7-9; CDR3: ASSLASRDSTNYGYT
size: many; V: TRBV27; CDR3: ASSLETEGQAF
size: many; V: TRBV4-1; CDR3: ASSQDRGGEETQY
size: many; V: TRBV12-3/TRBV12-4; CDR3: ASSFGGDTQY
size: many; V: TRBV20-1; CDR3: SARDGTALAKNIQY
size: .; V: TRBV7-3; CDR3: ASSLIGGGLETQY
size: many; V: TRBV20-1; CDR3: SARTTGFGPPGARTSGNTIY
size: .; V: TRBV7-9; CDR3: ASSLGGGSREKLF
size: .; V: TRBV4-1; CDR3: ASRSTGLAGEGEQF
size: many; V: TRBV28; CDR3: ASTIGQGDYNEQF
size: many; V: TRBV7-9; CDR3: ASSLAWGRDDTDTQY
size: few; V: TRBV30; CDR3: AQTRGGYGYT
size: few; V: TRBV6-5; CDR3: ASSYNVLGVANNEQF
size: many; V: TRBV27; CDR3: ASGTTGRSYEQY
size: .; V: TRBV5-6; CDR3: ARSIPSGGKNIQY
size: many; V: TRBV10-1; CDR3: ASSDHLTSGTFNEQF
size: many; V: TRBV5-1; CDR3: ASSLGTSGYEQY
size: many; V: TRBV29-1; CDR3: SVHRTGNTEAF
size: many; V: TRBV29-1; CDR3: SDRRGQGYT
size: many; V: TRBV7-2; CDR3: ASSPGGSGGWSDTQY
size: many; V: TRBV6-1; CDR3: ASSAGTTYEQY
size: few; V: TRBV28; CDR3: ASSLLASGRGEQF
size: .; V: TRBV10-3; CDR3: AISVASGYNEQF
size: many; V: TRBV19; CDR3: ASSIGLAFDRELF
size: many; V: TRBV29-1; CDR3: SVESRSGNTIY
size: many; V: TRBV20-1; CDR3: SAKEGSGYGYT
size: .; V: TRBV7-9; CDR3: ASSLFPGGPLDTIY
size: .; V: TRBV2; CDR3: ASRSGTTSGNTIY
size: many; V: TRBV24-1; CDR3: ATSDRTSGQLETQY
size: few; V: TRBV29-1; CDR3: SVETSGRGQY
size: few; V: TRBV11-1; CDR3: ASSFPRARGSPNEKLF
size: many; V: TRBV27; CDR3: ASSLSWRGGQETQY
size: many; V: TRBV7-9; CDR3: ASRPWGTDTQY
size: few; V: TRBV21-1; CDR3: ASSNRQSSYEQY
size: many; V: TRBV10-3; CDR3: ATKDGQLYSNQPQH
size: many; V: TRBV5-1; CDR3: ASSPVGQGGLNRAF
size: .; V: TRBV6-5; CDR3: ASSSWTGVTGELF
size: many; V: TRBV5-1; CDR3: ASRDYRGEYGYT
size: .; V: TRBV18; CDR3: ASWDPRRTNTEAF
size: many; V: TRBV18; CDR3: ASSHGQGNSYEQY
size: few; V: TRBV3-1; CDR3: ASSPEPGRGNEKLF
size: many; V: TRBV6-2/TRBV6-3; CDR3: ASSGDRVQPQH
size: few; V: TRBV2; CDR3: ASSEPTSGTYNEQF
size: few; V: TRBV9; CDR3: ASSVDRWGYT
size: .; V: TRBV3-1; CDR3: ASSPRQGGGNTIY
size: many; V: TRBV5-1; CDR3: ASSLVGDSFGEQF